The sequence of this TCR beta chain was determined in a study of OX40 agonist ivuxolimab in advanced cancers. Study overall: Patients receiving dose escalation had hepatocellular carcinoma, melanoma, renal cell or head and neck cancer.

Study outcomes and limitations: Also showing low normalized T-cell clonal expansion were some of the nonresponders. At doses 0.1 to 3.0 mg/kg, CD4+ and CD8+ clones expanded.

The method was immunoSEQ multiplex PCR; TCRdb's version includes in-frame clones alone and lacks a portion of them. The table has tens of thousands of clones, 93% seen once. A note on this clone: Its target is not known.

V lost 5 bases to trimming and J lost 6 bases, with 6 bases between them. The CDR3 spans 11 residues. Germline V CDR1 and CDR2: MNHNY, SVGAGI (reference sequence). The specimen was CD4+ or CD8+ T cells sorted from blood, collected in a trial of the OX40 agonist ivuxolimab. The origin of this receptor is an adult with an advanced solid tumor such as melanoma, head and neck, liver or kidney cancer. V is TRBV6-6 and J is TRBJ2-3; D perhaps matches TRBD2 (5 bases). CDR3 amino acids: CASSPGDTQYF. Here the CDR3 DNA reads TGTGCCAGCAGTCCGGGGGATACGCAGTATTTT.